This T cell receptor (beta chain) was recovered during a study of cytomegalovirus exposure and HLA in healthy donors. Broader study findings: Later analysis found that TCR beta chains associated with HLA were more clonally expanded than other, equally common chains.

The trim removed 5 bases at V and 4 bases at J, leaving 11 bases unmatched. CDR1 and CDR2 from the germline V gene are SQVTM and ANQGSEA. The CDR3 length is 14 residues. PCR involved 60 Vbeta and 13 Jbeta primers. Some clones are missing from TCRdb's copy, which holds only in-frame ones; the method was immunoSEQ multiplex PCR. The repertoire has more than 95,000 clones, roughly a tenth of them found once; the top ten carry 5.8%. This clone was seen a few times. As yet, its antigen is unknown. What was sequenced was PBMCs. The chain is built from TRBV29-1 and TRBJ2-7, with 7 bases identical to TRBD2. The source of this sequence is a man between 35 and 55 years old in good health and CMV-seropositive. CDR3 coding DNA: TGCAGCGTTCCCCTTTCGGGAGGAAGTTACGAGCAGTACTTC. It translates to CSVPLSGGSYEQYF.